The 15 T cell receptor beta chains below all came from one sample that was sequenced in a study of cytomegalovirus exposure and HLA in healthy donors (TCRdb year 2017). Libraries were made using the immunoSEQ multiplex PCR assay. The multiplex PCR relied on a mix of 60 forward primers for TCR Vbeta segments and 13 reverse primers for TCR Jbeta segments. The immuneACCESS repertoire file appears here via TCRdb, limited to in-frame rearrangements. These files lack a portion of the clones; in checked studies, under half of the deficit traces to unresolved V genes, and the cause of the others is not known. The sample data list about 170,000 clones, and 85% of these were observed just once. Just over 2.5% of the sample belongs to the ten largest clones. Sequenced material: PBMCs. All receptors derive from a man aged 30 to 39 in good health and CMV-seropositive.

The chain joins TRBV5-1 to TRBJ1-4; 7 bases are a match to TRBD1. This CDR3 is built from 15 residues. Germline CDR1 SGHRS, CDR2 YFSETQ. The V gene end was trimmed by 2 bases and the J gene end by 4 bases; junction bases not matched to a gene: 5. Here the CDR3 reads CASSLPDRVNEKLFF. CDR3 sequence (DNA): TGCGCCAGCAGCTTACCAGACAGGGTTAATGAAAAACTGTTTTTT.

The rearrangement links TRBV6-6 to TRBJ1-1; D is ambiguous. Germline CDR1 reads MNHNY; CDR2 reads SVGAGI (reference sequence). Deletions cut 7 bases from V and 1 base from J, with 16 bases between. This CDR3 region has 15 residues. The CDR3 loop is CASNLSPEGNTEAFF. The DNA for the CDR3 is TGTGCCAGCAACTTATCTCCAGAGGGGAACACTGAAGCTTTCTTT.

On this clone itself: Its ends do not fully match the called genes, so a read error is possible. Other DNA sequences of this sample code for an identical CDR3. The rearrangement joins TRBV7-9 to TRBJ1-2, with 9 bases matching TRBD1. CDR3 length: 15 amino acids. Per germline, CDR1 SEHNR and CDR2 FQNEAQ (reference sequence). The CDR3 region has the DNA TGTGCCAGCAGCGTCCTTGGGGACAGGGATTACGGCTACACTTTC. This encodes CASSVLGDRDYGYTF.

This clone was found once. This rearrangement joins TRBV18 to TRBJ2-7; 8 bases match TRBD1. With V trimmed by 3 bases and J by 3 bases, 4 bases remained unmatched. This CDR3 is built from 14 residues. Germline V gene data show CDR1 as KGHSH and CDR2 as LQKENI. In nucleotides, the CDR3 is TGTGCCAGCTCACCGACAGGGGCGATCTACGAGCAGTACGTC. This codes for CASSPTGAIYEQYV.

V and J are TRBV9 and TRBJ2-2; the D gene is possibly TRBD1 (6 bases). Germline lookup yields CDR1 SGDLS and CDR2 YYNGEE. Deletions cut 1 base from V and 1 base from J, with 8 bases between. The CDR3 runs to 15 residues. The CDR3, as DNA: TGTGCCAGCAGCGTAAGAGGGGGGAACACCGGGGAGCTGTTTTTT. It encodes CASSVRGGNTGELFF.

J is TRBJ2-1 and V is TRBV2, with D possibly matching TRBD2 (6 bases). CDR3 length equals 15 residues. The V and J ends lost 4 bases and 0 bases respectively, with 10 bases between them. Per the germline V gene, CDR1 is SNHLY and CDR2 is FYNNEI. This CDR3 is CASSGGRSSYNEQFF. Here the CDR3 DNA reads TGTGCCAGCAGTGGGGGGAGGAGCTCCTACAATGAGCAGTTCTTC.

This clone showed up just a few times. V gene TRBV28 combines with J gene TRBJ2-7; TRBD1 agrees at 10 bases. The CDR3 is 14 amino acids. V shed 4 bases and J 6 bases; nucleotides not matched to a gene: 6. Germline V gene sequence: CDR1 MDHEN, CDR2 SYDVKM. CDR3 nucleotide sequence: TGTGCCAGCAGTTCCCGACAGGGGGCTAGCGAGCAGTACTTC. It yields the protein CASSSRQGASEQYF.

Remarks on this clone: A much larger clone differs from this one at a single base, so this may be a read error. The CDR3 reads CASSLTGVNTEAFF. As DNA, the CDR3 is TGTGCCAGCAGCTTAACAGGGGTGAACACTGAAGCTTTCTTT. The chain employs TRBV7-9 and TRBJ1-1; TRBD1 matches at 7 bases. The CDR3 extends over 14 amino acids. Germline V gene lookup returns CDR1 SEHNR and CDR2 FQNEAQ (reference sequence). J lost 0 bases, V lost 2 bases, and 0 bases had no gene match.

This clone was detected only once. The V gene is TRBV9, the J gene TRBJ2-4, with 10 bases aligning to TRBD2. This CDR3 has 18 residues. Unmatched junction bases numbered 10, after V lost 1 base and J lost 3 bases. Germline-derived CDR1 and CDR2 are SGDLS and YYNGEE. CDR3 in DNA: TGTGCCAGCAGCGTATCCCTAGCGGGAGAAGGGGTCAAAAACATTCAGTACTTC. This codes for CASSVSLAGEGVKNIQYF.

The chain joins TRBV7-2 to TRBJ2-3, with 13 bases that match TRBD2. Germline V gene sequence: CDR1 SGHTA, CDR2 FQGNSA. The CDR3 length is 15 residues. J lost 8 bases, V lost 1 base, and 3 bases had no gene match. The CDR3 nucleotides are TGTGCCAGCAGCTTAGGGACTAGCGGGAGAGGTACGCAGTATTTT. Residues: CASSLGTSGRGTQYF. The full variable domain, in which reference TRBV7-2 and TRBJ2-3 provide the parts outside the CDR3, is GAGVSQSPSNKVTEKGKDVELRCDPISGHTALYWYRQSLGQGLEFLIYFQGNSAPDKSGLPSDRFSAERTGGSVSTLTIQRTQQEDSAVYLCASSLGTSGRGTQYFGPGTRLTVL.

V is TRBV4-2 and J is TRBJ2-2, with D possibly being TRBD1 (5 bases). The length of the CDR3 is 15 residues. Trimming took 4 bases from V and 2 from J, leaving 11 bases between them. Germline CDR1 LGHNA, CDR2 YNFKEQ. CDR3: CASSPPRGNTGELFF. The CDR3 coding sequence is TGTGCCAGCAGCCCGCCAAGGGGAAACACCGGGGAGCTGTTTTTT.

In the case of this clone: Other DNA sequences in this sample translate to the same CDR3. V and J are TRBV6-6 and TRBJ2-1, with D perhaps TRBD2 (6 bases). The germline V gene encodes CDR1 MNHNY and CDR2 SVGAGI (reference sequence). The CDR3 is 16 residues long. Trimming pared 4 bases from V and 0 bases from J, leaving 13 bases between. CDR3 in amino acids: CASSSLAGSSYNEQFF. CDR3 coding DNA: TGTGCCAGCAGTTCTTTGGCGGGGAGCTCCTACAATGAGCAGTTCTTC.

The gene calls are TRBV11-3 and TRBJ2-5, with a weak D call TRBD2 (5 bases). CDR3 size: 14 residues. The germline V gene has CDR1 SGHNT and CDR2 YENEEA. V was shortened by 1 base and J by 4 bases, with 10 bases between the two germline ends. The CDR3 DNA follows: TGTGCCAGCAGCTTAGGACGGCTAGCAGAGACCCAGTACTTC. This sequence encodes CASSLGRLAETQYF.

The rearrangement uses TRBV7-3 and TRBJ2-3, with 14 bases identical to TRBD2. Germline CDR1 and CDR2: SGHTA and FQGTGA. V lost 4 bases, J lost 2 bases, and 2 bases stayed unmatched. The CDR3 is 16 residues long. The CDR3 here is CASSSGLAGVTDTQYF. CDR3 bases: TGTGCCAGCAGCTCGGGACTAGCGGGGGTCACAGATACGCAGTATTTT. Full variable domain (outside the CDR3, taken from reference TRBV7-3 and TRBJ2-3): GAGVSQTPSNKVTEKGKYVELRCDPISGHTALYWYRQSLGQGPEFLIYFQGTGAADDSGLPNDRFFAVRPEGSVSTLKIQRTERGDSAVYLCASSSGLAGVTDTQYFGPGTRLTVL.

This chain connects TRBV4-3 to TRBJ2-1; 7 bases line up with TRBD2. CDR1 and CDR2 from the germline V gene are LGHNA and YSLEER. V was pared by 1 base and J by 3 bases, with 9 bases of the junction left unmatched. This CDR3 has 17 amino acids. The DNA of the CDR3 is TGCGCCAGCAGCCAAGCTTCTTCTTGGGGGGGCTACAATGAGCAGTTCTTC. It encodes CASSQASSWGGYNEQFF.